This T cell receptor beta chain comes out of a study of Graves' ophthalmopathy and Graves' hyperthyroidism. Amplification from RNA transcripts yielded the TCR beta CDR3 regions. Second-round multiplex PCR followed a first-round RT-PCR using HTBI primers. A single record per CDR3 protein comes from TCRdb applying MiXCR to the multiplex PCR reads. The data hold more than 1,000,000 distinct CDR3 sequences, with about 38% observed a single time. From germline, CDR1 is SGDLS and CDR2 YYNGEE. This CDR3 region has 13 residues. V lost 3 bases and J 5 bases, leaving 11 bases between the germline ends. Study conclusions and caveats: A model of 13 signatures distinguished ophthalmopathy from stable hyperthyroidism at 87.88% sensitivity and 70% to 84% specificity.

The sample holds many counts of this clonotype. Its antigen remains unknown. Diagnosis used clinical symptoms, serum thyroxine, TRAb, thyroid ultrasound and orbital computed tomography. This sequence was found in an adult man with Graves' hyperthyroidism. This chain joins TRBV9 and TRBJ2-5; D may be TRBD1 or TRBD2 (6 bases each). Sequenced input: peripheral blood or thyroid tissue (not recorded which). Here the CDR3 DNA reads TGTGCCAGCAGCGCCGGGGGCCTGGAGACCCAGTACTTC. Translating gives CASSAGGLETQYF.